This TCR beta chain was recorded in a study of blood T cell repertoires in COVID-19. Study-wide background: Specimens from acute and convalescent COVID-19 originated in the United States, Italy and Spain.

The CDR3 has 12 amino acids. Per the germline V gene, CDR1 is SQVTM and CDR2 is ANQGSEA. The V end lost 7 bases, the J end lost 6 bases, and 15 bases lay between the germline ends. Under the authors' procedure: Nucleated cell number was recorded as an estimate derived from reference gene primer amplification. Sequencing was performed with immunoSEQ multiplex PCR; in TCRdb, only in-frame clones are kept and a portion is missing. That table supplies the V and J calls and clone size; D and trimming were determined from the DNA. The repertoire consists of tens of thousands of clones, with around 89% occurring once and the leading ten covering 1% to 1.5%.

This TCR was sampled from a woman aged 55 to 70 with acute or convalescent COVID-19. The J gene is TRBJ1-1, the V gene TRBV29-1, with a weak D call TRBD1 (6 bases). What was sequenced was peripheral blood. CDR3 sequence (DNA): TGCAGCGCCAGCTCGACAGGAGCTGAAGCTTTCTTT. Its translation is CSASSTGAEAFF.